This entry lists 3 T cell receptor beta chains sequenced from one sample in a study of tissue T cells after allogeneic stem cell transplantation. Produced via immunoSEQ multiplex PCR; TCRdb's table is partial and in-frame only. Seen here are 40,000 to 50,000 clones, around 66% observed once, and the top ten hold around 0.52%. Specimen: sorted cells pooled from one or two spleens. The receptors shown here come from a pool of C57BL/6 mice in good health.

For this clone: Gene names refer to mouse genes. The CDR3 is cut off 1 residue early in the read; its end comes from the germline J gene. This chain links TRBV23 with TRBJ1-1; the tabulated D call, TRBD1, remains unverified against the DNA. The CDR3 extends over 15 amino acids. The V gene's germline CDR1 is KGHTA and CDR2 FQNQQP. The DNA read from the CDR3 is TGCTCCAGCAGTCAATCGTGGGACAGAAACACAGAAGTCTTC. Protein product: CSSSQSWDRNTEVF. The CDR3 in full is CSSSQSWDRNTEVFF. Full variable domain (remainder filled in from reference TRBV23 and TRBJ1-1): DAAVTQKPRYLIKMKGQEAEMKCIPEKGHTAVFWYQQKQSKELKFLIYFQNQQPLDQIDMVKERFSAVCPSSSLCSLGIRTCEAEDSALYLCSSSQSWDRNTEVFFGKGTRLTVV.

On this clone: Mouse gene names apply. The read ends 1 residue early relative to the CDR3; the germline J gene fills the gap. The chain carries TRBV13-3 and TRBJ1-1; no firm D call. The germline CDR1 and CDR2 sequences are NNHDY and SYVADS. The CDR3 is 12 residues long. Between the trimmed V and J ends, which lost 4 bases and 0 bases, there was a span of 4 bases. This CDR3 reads CASSPANTEVFF. CDR3 DNA (partial): TGTGCCAGCAGTCCAGCAAACACAGAAGTCTTC.

Points on this clone: The germline and genes are mouse ones. The CDR3 extends 1 residue past the end of the read, so its final part is completed from the germline J gene. V usage is TRBV4 and J usage is TRBJ2-2, with 11 bases aligning to TRBD2. From germline, CDR1 is LGHDT and CDR2 YNNKQL (reference sequence). The CDR3 has 16 residues. V shed 5 bases, J shed 1 base, and the junction held 3 bases outside the gene matches. The CDR3 loop reads CASSPGTGGNTGQLYF. Incomplete CDR3 DNA: TGTGCCAGCAGCCCCGGGACTGGGGGAAACACCGGGCAGCTCTAC.